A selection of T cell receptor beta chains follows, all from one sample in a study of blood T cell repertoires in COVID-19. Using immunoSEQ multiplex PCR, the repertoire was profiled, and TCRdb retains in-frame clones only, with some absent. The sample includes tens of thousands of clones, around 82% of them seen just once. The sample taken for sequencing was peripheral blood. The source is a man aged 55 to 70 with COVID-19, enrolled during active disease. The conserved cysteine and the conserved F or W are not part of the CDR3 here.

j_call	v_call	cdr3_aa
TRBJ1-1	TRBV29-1	SVGGGQGMNTEAF
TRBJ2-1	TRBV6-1	ASSAPLRDTQNNEQF
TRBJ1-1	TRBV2	ASIGGMNTEAF
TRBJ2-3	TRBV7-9	ASSVTSGGFDTQY
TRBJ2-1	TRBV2	ASKWGGNEQF
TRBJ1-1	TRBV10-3	AISESGGVGTEAF
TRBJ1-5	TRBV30	AWSGRTGQRNQPQH
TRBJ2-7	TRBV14	ASSQSYEQY
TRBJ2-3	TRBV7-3	ASSSTGASTDTQY
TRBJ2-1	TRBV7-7	ASSLERENEQF
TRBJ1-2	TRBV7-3	ASSPGTRTYGYT
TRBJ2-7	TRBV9	ASSPLANSYEQY
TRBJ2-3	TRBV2	ASTLSGGGTDTQY
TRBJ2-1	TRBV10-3	AITTGSSYNEQF
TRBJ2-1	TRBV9	ASSSGSGGPNEQF
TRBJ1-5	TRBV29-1	SVRGNENQPQH
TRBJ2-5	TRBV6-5	ASRVGEDQY
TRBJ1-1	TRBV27	ASRTLFITREGWDTEAF
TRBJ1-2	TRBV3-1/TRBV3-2	ASQPGANYGYT
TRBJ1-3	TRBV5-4	ASSLAGENTIY
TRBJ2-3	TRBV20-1	SASLTSTDTQY
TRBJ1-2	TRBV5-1	ASRVTGDYGYT
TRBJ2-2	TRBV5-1	ASSLGGDLIPGELF
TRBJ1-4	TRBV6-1	ASSVVGAGATNEKLF
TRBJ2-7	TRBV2	ASSELAGYNHEQY
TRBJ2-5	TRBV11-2	ASSFIAGGPVKTQY
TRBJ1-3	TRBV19	ASSSTGTGYLNTIY
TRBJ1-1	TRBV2	ASSDMIAGPGAF
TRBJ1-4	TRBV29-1	SVVIGANEKLF
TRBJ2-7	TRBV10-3	AISGQRTYEQY
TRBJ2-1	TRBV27	ASSRTGTEEQF
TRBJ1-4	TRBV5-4	ASSGDRGAEKLF
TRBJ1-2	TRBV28	ASSPRGPYGYT
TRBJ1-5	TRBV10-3	AIRTGVNQPQH
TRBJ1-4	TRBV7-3	ASSASGTRREKLF
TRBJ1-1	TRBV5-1	ASSLEHRSPIEAF
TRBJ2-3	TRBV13	ASSSLVGTQY
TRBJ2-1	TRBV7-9	ASSLAAGTNEQF
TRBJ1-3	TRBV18	ASSPQDSSGNTIY
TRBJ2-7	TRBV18	ASSPTFRDSPSYEQY
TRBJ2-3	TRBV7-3	ASSLSGQGGTDTQY
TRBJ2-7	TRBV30	AWSFGGDSYEQY
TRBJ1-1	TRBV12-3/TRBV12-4	ASSFTENTEAF
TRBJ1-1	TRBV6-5	ASIDRGLGYTEAF
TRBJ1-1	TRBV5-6	ASSLLDRGTEAF
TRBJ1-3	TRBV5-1	ASSLGSGAGNTIY
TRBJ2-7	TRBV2	ASSQTTSGTDEQY
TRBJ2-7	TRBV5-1	ASSFTGGSTYEQY
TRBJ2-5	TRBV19	ASSWGGRASGGQETQY
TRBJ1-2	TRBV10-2	ASSESNGVSGYT
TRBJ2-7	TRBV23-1	ASSTRPRLSGRLSGEQY
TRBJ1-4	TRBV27	ASSAGDRAGEKLF
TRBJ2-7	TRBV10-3	ATTENYEQY